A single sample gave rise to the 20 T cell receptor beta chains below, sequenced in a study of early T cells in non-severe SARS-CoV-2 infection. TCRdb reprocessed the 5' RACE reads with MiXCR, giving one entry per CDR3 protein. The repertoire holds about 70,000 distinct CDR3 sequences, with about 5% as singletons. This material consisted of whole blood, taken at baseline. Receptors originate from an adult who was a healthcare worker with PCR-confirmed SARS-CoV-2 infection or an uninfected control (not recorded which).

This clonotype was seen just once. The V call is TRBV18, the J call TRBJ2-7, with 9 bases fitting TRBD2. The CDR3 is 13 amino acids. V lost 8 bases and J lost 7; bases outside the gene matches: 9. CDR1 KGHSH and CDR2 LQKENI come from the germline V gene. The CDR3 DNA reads TGTGCCAGCGACCAGGGACTAGCCAGTGAGCAGTACTTC. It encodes CASDQGLASEQYF. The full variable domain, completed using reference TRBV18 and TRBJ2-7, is NAGVMQNPRHLVRRRGQEARLRCSPMKGHSHVYWYRQLPEEGLKFMVYLQKENIIDESGMPKERFSAEFPKEGPSILRIQQVVRGDSAAYFCASDQGLASEQYFGPGTRLTVT.

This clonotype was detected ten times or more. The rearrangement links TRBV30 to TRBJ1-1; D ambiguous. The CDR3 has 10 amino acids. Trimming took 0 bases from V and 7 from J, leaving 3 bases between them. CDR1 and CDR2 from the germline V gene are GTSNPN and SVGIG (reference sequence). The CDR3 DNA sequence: TGTGCCTGGAGTGTGGGTGAAGCTTTCTTT. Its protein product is CAWSVGEAFF.

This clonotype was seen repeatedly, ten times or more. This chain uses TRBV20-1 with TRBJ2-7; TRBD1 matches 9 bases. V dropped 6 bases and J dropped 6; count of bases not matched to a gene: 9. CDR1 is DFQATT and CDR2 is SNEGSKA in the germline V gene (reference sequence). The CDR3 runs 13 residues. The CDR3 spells CSAMGQGGGEQYF. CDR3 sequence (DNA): TGCAGTGCCATGGGACAGGGAGGAGGCGAGCAGTACTTC.

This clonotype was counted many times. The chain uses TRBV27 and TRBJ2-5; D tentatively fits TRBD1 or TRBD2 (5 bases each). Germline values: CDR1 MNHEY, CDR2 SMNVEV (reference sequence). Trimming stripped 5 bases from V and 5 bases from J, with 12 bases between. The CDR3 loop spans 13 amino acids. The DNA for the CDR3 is TGTGCCAGCAGTCCCCGGGGCGCGGAGACCCAGTACTTC. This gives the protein CASSPRGAETQYF.

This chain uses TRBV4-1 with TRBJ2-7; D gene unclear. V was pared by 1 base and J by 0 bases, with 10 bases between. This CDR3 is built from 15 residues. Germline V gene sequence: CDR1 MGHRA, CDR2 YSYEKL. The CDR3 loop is CASSQVWRYSYEQYF. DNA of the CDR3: TGCGCCAGCAGCCAAGTCTGGCGGTACTCCTACGAGCAGTACTTC.

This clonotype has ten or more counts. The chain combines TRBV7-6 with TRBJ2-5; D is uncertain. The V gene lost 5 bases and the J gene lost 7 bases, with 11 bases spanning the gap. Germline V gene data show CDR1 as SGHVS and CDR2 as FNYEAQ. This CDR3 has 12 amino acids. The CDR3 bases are TGTGCCAGCAGCCCAACATCCGGGACCCAGTACTTC. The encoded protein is CASSPTSGTQYF.

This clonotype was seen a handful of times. DNA of the CDR3: TGTGCCAGCAGTTGGGACAGCCATAGCAATCAGCCCCAGCATTTT. It yields the protein CASSWDSHSNQPQHF. This chain joins TRBV12-3 or TRBV12-4 and TRBJ1-5; 7 nucleotides agree with TRBD1. V trimming: 4 bases; J trimming: 0 bases; junction bases outside the gene matches: 3. This CDR3 is 15 amino acids long.

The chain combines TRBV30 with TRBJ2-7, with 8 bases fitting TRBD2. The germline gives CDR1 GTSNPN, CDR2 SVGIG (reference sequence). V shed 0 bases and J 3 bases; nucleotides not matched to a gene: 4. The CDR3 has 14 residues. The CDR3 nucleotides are TGTGCCTGGAGTGTAGGGACTAGTATCTACGAGCAGTACTTC. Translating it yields CAWSVGTSIYEQYF.

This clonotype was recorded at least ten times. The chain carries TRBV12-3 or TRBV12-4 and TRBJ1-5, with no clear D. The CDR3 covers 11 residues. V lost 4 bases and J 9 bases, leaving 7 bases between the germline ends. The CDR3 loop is CASSSGGPQHF. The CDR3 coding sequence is TGTGCCAGCAGTTCGGGTGGGCCCCAGCATTTT.

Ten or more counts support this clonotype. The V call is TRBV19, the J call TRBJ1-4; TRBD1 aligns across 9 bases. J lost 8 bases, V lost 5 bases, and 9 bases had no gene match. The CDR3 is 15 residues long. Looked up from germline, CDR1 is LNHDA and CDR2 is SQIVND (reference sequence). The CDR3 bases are TGTGCCAGTAGTCCTCTCCGACAGGGGGACGAAAAACTGTTTTTT. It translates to CASSPLRQGDEKLFF.

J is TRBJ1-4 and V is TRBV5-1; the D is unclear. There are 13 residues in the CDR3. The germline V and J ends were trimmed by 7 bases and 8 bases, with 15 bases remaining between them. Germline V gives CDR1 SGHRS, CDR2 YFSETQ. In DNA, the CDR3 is TGCGCCAGCCCGGCCCGCTTAGACGAAAAACTGTTTTTT. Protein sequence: CASPARLDEKLFF.

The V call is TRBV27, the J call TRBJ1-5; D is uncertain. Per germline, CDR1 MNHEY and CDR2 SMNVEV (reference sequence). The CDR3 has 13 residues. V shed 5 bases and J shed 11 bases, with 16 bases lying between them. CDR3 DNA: TGTGCCAGCAGTCCATACCCTATGCGGGCCCAGCATTTT. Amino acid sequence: CASSPYPMRAQHF.

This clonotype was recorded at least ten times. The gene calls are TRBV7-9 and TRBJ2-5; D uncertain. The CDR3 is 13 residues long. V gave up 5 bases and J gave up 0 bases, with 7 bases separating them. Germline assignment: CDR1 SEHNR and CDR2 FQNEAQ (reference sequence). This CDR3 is CASSPKYQETQYF. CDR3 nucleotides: TGTGCCAGCAGCCCAAAATACCAAGAGACCCAGTACTTC.

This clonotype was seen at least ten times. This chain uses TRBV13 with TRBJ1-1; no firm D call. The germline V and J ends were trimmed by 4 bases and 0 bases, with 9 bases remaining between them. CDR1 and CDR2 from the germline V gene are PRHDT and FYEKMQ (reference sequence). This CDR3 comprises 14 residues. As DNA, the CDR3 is TGTGCCAGCAGCTCCCGGGCCATGAACACTGAAGCTTTCTTT. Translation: CASSSRAMNTEAFF.

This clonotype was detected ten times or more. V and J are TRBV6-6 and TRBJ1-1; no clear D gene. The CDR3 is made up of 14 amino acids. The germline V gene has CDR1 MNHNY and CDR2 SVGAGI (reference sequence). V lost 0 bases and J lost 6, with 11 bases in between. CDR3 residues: CASSYSGQAAEAFF. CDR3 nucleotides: TGTGCCAGCAGTTACTCCGGGCAGGCTGCTGAAGCTTTCTTT.

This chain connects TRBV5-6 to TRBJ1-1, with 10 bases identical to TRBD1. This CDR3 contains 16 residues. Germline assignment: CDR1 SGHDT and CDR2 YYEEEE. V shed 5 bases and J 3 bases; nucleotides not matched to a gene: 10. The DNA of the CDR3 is TGTGCCAGCAGTCGCCGGGACAGGGGAGACTACACTGAAGCTTTCTTT. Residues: CASSRRDRGDYTEAFF.

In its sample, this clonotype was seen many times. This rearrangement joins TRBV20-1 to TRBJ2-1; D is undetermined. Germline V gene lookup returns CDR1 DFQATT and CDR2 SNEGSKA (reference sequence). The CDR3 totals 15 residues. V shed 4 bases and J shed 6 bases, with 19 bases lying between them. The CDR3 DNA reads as TGCAGTGCTAAACATACCCAGACCGCTGGCAATGAGCAGTTCTTC. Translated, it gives CSAKHTQTAGNEQFF.

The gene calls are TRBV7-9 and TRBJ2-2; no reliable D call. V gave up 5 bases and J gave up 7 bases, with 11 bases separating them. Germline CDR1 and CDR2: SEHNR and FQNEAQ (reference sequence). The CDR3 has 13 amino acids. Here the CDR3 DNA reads TGTGCCAGCAGCCACGTGGTAGTCGGGGAGCTGTTTTTT. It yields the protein CASSHVVVGELFF. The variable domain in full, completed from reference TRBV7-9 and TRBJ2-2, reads DTGVSQNPRHKITKRGQNVTFRCDPISEHNRLYWYRQTLGQGPEFLTYFQNEAQLEKSRLLSDRFSAERPKGSFSTLEIQRTEQGDSAMYLCASSHVVVGELFFGEGSRLTVL.

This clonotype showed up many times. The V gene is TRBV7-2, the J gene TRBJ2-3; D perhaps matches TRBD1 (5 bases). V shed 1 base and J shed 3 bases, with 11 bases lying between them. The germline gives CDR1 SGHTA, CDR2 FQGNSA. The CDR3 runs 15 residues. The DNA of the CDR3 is TGTGCCAGCAGCTTAGAGGGCAGGGAAACAGATACGCAGTATTTT. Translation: CASSLEGRETDTQYF.

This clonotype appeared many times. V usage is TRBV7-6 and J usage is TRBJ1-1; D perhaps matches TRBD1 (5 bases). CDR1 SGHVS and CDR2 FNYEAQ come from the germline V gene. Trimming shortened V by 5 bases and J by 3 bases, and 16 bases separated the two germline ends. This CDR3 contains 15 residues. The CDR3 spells CASSPAVRAYTEAFF. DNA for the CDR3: TGTGCCAGCAGCCCAGCGGTCAGGGCGTACACTGAAGCTTTCTTT.